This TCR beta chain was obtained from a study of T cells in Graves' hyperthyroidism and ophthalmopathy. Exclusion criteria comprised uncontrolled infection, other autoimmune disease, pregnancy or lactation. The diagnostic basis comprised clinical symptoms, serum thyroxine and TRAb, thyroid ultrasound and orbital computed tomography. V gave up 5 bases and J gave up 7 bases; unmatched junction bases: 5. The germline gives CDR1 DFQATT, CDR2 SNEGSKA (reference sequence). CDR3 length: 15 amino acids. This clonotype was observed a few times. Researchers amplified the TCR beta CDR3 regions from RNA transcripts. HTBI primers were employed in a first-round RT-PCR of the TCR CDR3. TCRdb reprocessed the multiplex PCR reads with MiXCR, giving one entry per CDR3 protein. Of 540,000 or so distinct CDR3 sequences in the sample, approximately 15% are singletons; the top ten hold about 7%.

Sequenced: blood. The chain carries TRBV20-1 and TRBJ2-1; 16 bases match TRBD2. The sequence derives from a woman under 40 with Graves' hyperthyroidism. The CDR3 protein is CSAWGLAGGQNEQFF. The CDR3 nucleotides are TGCAGTGCTTGGGGACTAGCGGGAGGGCAGAATGAGCAGTTCTTC.